One sample yielded the 29 T cell receptor beta chains listed below, sequenced in a study of blood T cells in healthy people across ages (dated by TCRdb to the mid-2010s). The library was built by means of 5' RACE. The data were produced on an Illumina HiSeq 2500. A second PCR of roughly 7 to 11 cycles was run with a J-beta primer mix and a sample-barcoded 5' primer. TCRdb passed the public sequencing reads through fastp at Q25 and MiXCR, retaining productive beta sequences. Every entry covers one CDR3 protein and lists the most common genes and DNA from its rows. In all, the sample holds hundreds of thousands of distinct CDR3 sequences, and roughly 53% of those were seen once. The ten largest clones capture 30% to 45% of the sample. The sample consisted of blood. The source is a man between 60 and 75 years old in good health.

The CDR3 DNA sequence: TGCGCCAGCAGCTATACTAGCGAGGGAACCTACAATGAGCAGTTCTTC. This translates into CASSYTSEGTYNEQFF. The genes are TRBV5-1 and TRBJ2-1; TRBD2 agrees at 7 bases. V shed 3 bases and J 2 bases; nucleotides not matched to a gene: 8. This CDR3 is 16 amino acids long. Germline V CDR1 and CDR2: SGHRS, YFSETQ. The variable domain in full, with the rest retrieved from reference TRBV5-1 and TRBJ2-1, is KAGVTQTPRYLIKTRGQQVTLSCSPISGHRSVSWYQQTPGQGLQFLFEYFSETQRNKGNFPGRFSGRQFSNSRSEMNVSTLELGDSALYLCASSYTSEGTYNEQFFGPGTRLTVL.

V and J are TRBV7-6 and TRBJ2-7; 10 bases align to TRBD1. The J call may be faulty, since TRBJ2-5 better matches the DNA end. Germline V gene sequence: CDR1 SGHVS, CDR2 FNYEAQ. The CDR3 contains 16 residues. CDR3 nucleotides: TGTGCCAGCAGCCTCGGACAGGGGGGAGGTTATGGGACCCAGTACTTC. This encodes CASSLGQGGGYGTQYF.

Remarks on this clonotype: Its ends do not fully match the called genes, so a read error is possible. The chain carries TRBV7-2 and TRBJ1-2; no clear D gene. Germline lookup yields CDR1 SGHTA and CDR2 FQGNSA. The CDR3 extends over 15 amino acids. CDR3 sequence (DNA): TGTGTCAGCAGCTTAGTAGCCCAGATTAACTATGGCTACACCTTC. This encodes CVSSLVAQINYGYTF.

This clonotype came up many times. This chain's CDR3 is CASSFGAGNTGELFF. The CDR3 nucleotides are TGCGCCAGCAGCTTCGGCGCGGGGAACACCGGGGAGCTGTTTTTT. The gene calls are TRBV5-1 and TRBJ2-2; TRBD2 might be the D (5 bases). The germline CDR1 and CDR2 sequences are SGHRS and YFSETQ. The CDR3 runs to 15 residues. V gave up 2 bases and J gave up 1 base, with 9 bases separating them.

The chain carries TRBV20-1 and TRBJ2-1; no reliable D call. Germline assignment: CDR1 DFQATT and CDR2 SNEGSKA (reference sequence). V was cut by 1 base and J by 7 bases, with 11 bases left in between. The CDR3 spans 13 residues. The CDR3 nucleotides are TGCAGTGCTAGAGTGAGGCTGGGGAATGAGCAGTTCTTC. This codes for CSARVRLGNEQFF.

The rearrangement uses TRBV29-1 and TRBJ1-1, with D perhaps matching TRBD1 (6 bases). With 4 bases removed from V and 1 base from J, the gap between germline ends came to 13 bases. The V gene's germline CDR1 is SQVTM and CDR2 ANQGSEA. The CDR3 sequence is 14 residues long. The DNA of the CDR3 is TGCAGCGTTGCCCCGGGGGGGGCGAACACTGAAGCTTTCTTT. Its protein is CSVAPGGANTEAFF.

This clonotype was detected a few times. The genes are TRBV4-1 and TRBJ1-1, with 7 positions matching TRBD1. The CDR3 contains 13 residues. CDR1 is MGHRA and CDR2 is YSYEKL in the germline V gene. V gave up 4 bases and J gave up 6 bases; unmatched junction bases: 5. CDR3: CASSRTGTAEAFF. The CDR3 DNA sequence: TGCGCCAGCAGCCGAACCGGGACAGCTGAAGCTTTCTTT.

This chain connects TRBV9 to TRBJ2-7; the D gene is possibly TRBD1 (8 bases). Trimming stripped 3 bases from V and 3 bases from J, with 13 bases between. Looked up from germline, CDR1 is SGDLS and CDR2 is YYNGEE. The CDR3 loop spans 14 amino acids. This CDR3 reads CASSATGGDYEQYF. In DNA, the CDR3 is TGTGCCAGCAGCGCAACAGGGGGGGACTACGAGCAGTACTTC. Using reference TRBV9 and TRBJ2-7 for the parts outside the CDR3, the full variable domain is DSGVTQTPKHLITATGQRVTLRCSPRSGDLSVYWYQQSLDQGLQFLIQYYNGEERAKGNILERFSAQQFPDLHSELNLSSLELGDSALYFCASSATGGDYEQYFGPGTRLTVT.

As concerns this clonotype: The junction differs from germline at one of its ends, possibly a read error. This chain joins TRBV5-6 and TRBJ2-7; D could derive from TRBD1 or TRBD2 (6 bases each). There are 12 residues in the CDR3. Germline values: CDR1 SGHDT, CDR2 YYEEEE. The CDR3 coding sequence is TGTGCCGGCAGCCTACCTCTGGGGGGCCAGTACTTC. Translating it yields CAGSLPLGGQYF. Full variable domain (rest looked up from reference TRBV5-6 and TRBJ2-7): DAGVTQSPTHLIKTRGQQVTLRCSPKSGHDTVSWYQQALGQGPQFIFQYYEEEERQRGNFPDRFSGHQFPNYSSELNVNALLLGDSALYLCAGSLPLGGQYFGPGTRLTVT.

V usage is TRBV10-3 and J usage is TRBJ1-4, with D unclear. CDR3 length: 13 residues. Germline lookup yields CDR1 ENHRY and CDR2 SYGVKD. With 7 bases removed from V and 7 bases from J, the gap between germline ends came to 13 bases. This chain's CDR3 is CAIKEGLGEKLFF. As DNA, the CDR3 is TGTGCCATCAAGGAGGGCCTAGGTGAAAAACTGTTTTTT.

This clonotype has a single count. This rearrangement joins TRBV28 to TRBJ1-2; 9 nucleotides line up with TRBD1. CDR3 length equals 14 residues. The V gene's germline CDR1 is MDHEN and CDR2 SYDVKM. The trim removed 4 bases at V and 8 bases at J, leaving 8 bases unmatched. Here the CDR3 reads CASSSGQGSLGYTF. CDR3 sequence (DNA): TGTGCCAGCAGTTCGGGACAGGGATCTCTCGGCTACACCTTC.

This clonotype occurred many times. This rearrangement joins TRBV4-1 to TRBJ1-2; a weak D match, TRBD1 (6 bases). This CDR3 spans 16 amino acids. The germline CDR1 and CDR2 sequences are MGHRA and YSYEKL. The germline V and J ends were trimmed by 0 bases and 1 base, with 12 bases remaining between them. CDR3 residues: CASSQDYRENNYGYTF. In DNA form, the CDR3 reads TGCGCCAGCAGCCAAGATTACAGGGAGAATAACTATGGCTACACCTTC.

This clonotype was seen ten or more times. The genes are TRBV3-1 and TRBJ2-4, with 8 bases aligning to TRBD1. The germline V gene has CDR1 LGHDT and CDR2 YNNKEL (reference sequence). J was trimmed by 8 bases and V by 3 bases; bases with no gene match: 9. The CDR3 has 15 residues. As DNA, the CDR3 is TGTGCCAGCAGCCATAGCGGACAGGGTGCGGACATTCAGTACTTC. Its protein is CASSHSGQGADIQYF.

The rearrangement links TRBV12-3 or TRBV12-4 to TRBJ2-2, with TRBD2 identical over 10 bases. The CDR3 contains 17 residues. V trimming: 5 bases; J trimming: 6 bases; junction bases outside the gene matches: 12. The CDR3 region has the DNA TGTGCCAGCAGTATCACACATAGCGGGGGGATGGCCGGGGAGCTGTTTTTT. Its translation is CASSITHSGGMAGELFF.

The V gene is TRBV12-3 or TRBV12-4, the J gene TRBJ2-7, with D uncertain. Trimming removed 4 bases from V and 0 bases from J, with 13 bases in between. The CDR3 has 15 amino acids. CDR3 DNA: TGTGCCAGCAGTTGGTCGGCCCAGTACTCCTACGAGCAGTACTTC. It encodes CASSWSAQYSYEQYF.

CDR3 DNA: TGTACCAGCAGCTTACGGGGACTAGTGGGCACAGATACGCAGTATTTT. This gives the protein CTSSLRGLVGTDTQYF. The rearrangement uses TRBV7-2 and TRBJ2-3, with 8 bases lining up with TRBD2. Germline CDR1 is SGHTA and CDR2 is FQGNSA. V lost 2 bases, J lost 1 base, and 5 bases stayed unmatched. There are 16 residues in the CDR3.

The chain has TRBV28 and TRBJ2-7, with D perhaps matching TRBD2 (5 bases). CDR1 is MDHEN, CDR2 SYDVKM, per germline. This CDR3 comprises 14 residues. Trimming shortened V by 6 bases and J by 4 bases, and 16 bases separated the two germline ends. CDR3 residues: CASSLLLWEYEQYF. The CDR3 region has the DNA TGTGCCAGCAGCTTGCTCCTCTGGGAGTACGAGCAGTACTTC.

This clonotype was seen a handful of times. V gene TRBV12-3 or TRBV12-4 combines with J gene TRBJ2-7, with TRBD1 matching 10 bases. There are 14 residues in the CDR3. Trimming took 11 bases from V and 4 from J; bases not matched to a gene: 11. The CDR3 spells CASAATGGRYEQYF. The CDR3 region has the DNA TGTGCCTCAGCGGCGACAGGGGGCAGGTACGAGCAGTACTTC.

A single count supports this clonotype. The CDR3, as DNA: TGTGCCAGCAGCCAAGGACCCTGGGACAAGCAGTACTTC. Its translation: CASSQGPWDKQYF. This chain joins TRBV3-1 and TRBJ2-7, with a weak D call TRBD1 (6 bases). CDR3 size: 13 residues. Trimming stripped 1 base from V and 8 bases from J, with 12 bases between. Germline V gene sequence: CDR1 LGHDT, CDR2 YNNKEL (reference sequence).

This clonotype has just one count. The V and J genes are TRBV19 and TRBJ2-4; 9 positions match TRBD2. The J call is uncertain, as TRBJ2-7 better fits the DNA end. Germline V gene lookup returns CDR1 LNHDA and CDR2 SQIVND (reference sequence). CDR3 size: 15 residues. The CDR3: CASSTAIGLAYEQYF. The CDR3 DNA sequence: TGTGCCAGTAGCACGGCCATAGGACTAGCGTACGAGCAGTACTTC.

The V gene is TRBV2, the J gene TRBJ2-1, with D uncertain. The CDR3 length is 10 residues. Germline values: CDR1 SNHLY, CDR2 FYNNEI. V lost 5 bases and J lost 12, with 8 bases in between. CDR3 region: CASSRLRQFF. The CDR3 DNA follows: TGTGCCAGCAGTCGCCTTAGGCAGTTCTTC.

The CDR3 sequence is CASSESRGLTFF. The DNA for the CDR3 is TGTGCCAGCAGTGAATCGAGGGGCTTAACTTTCTTT. This rearrangement joins TRBV25-1 to TRBJ1-1; TRBD1 is a possible D gene (5 bases). This CDR3 is 12 amino acids long. V dropped 1 base and J dropped 12 bases, with 12 bases sitting between them. From germline, CDR1 is MGHDK and CDR2 SYGVNS. The whole variable domain, remainder taken from reference TRBV25-1 and TRBJ1-1, is EADIYQTPRYLVIGTGKKITLECSQTMGHDKMYWYQQDPGMELHLIHYSYGVNSTEKGDLSSESTVSRIRTEHFPLTLESARPSHTSQYLCASSESRGLTFFGQGTRLTVV.

The gene calls are TRBV6-6 and TRBJ1-4; TRBD1 matches 8 bases. The germline V gene encodes CDR1 MNHNY and CDR2 SVGAGI (reference sequence). V shed 6 bases and J 6 bases; nucleotides not matched to a gene: 12. This CDR3 has 16 residues. The CDR3 sequence is CASSTSRQGADEKLFF. Written as DNA, the CDR3 is TGTGCCAGCAGCACTTCACGGCAGGGGGCTGATGAAAAACTGTTTTTT.

This clonotype appeared a few times. V usage is TRBV4-1 and J usage is TRBJ2-5; TRBD1 matches 9 bases. TRBJ2-7 explains the end of the DNA better; the J call may be wrong. CDR3 length: 15 residues. Germline lookup yields CDR1 MGHRA and CDR2 YSYEKL. This chain's CDR3 is CASSRGQGSPSEQYF. CDR3 DNA sequence: TGCGCCAGCAGCCGAGGACAGGGGTCTCCCTCCGAGCAGTACTTC.

This chain uses TRBV11-2 with TRBJ2-1; 13 bases map to TRBD2. The germline V gene has CDR1 SGHAT and CDR2 FQNNGV. With 1 base clipped from V and 5 bases from J, the junction kept 8 bases outside the gene matches. CDR3 size: 18 residues. The CDR3 DNA sequence: TGTGCCAGCAGCTTAGCCCACGGACTAGCGGGGGCCGACAATGAGCAGTTCTTC. This encodes CASSLAHGLAGADNEQFF.

This rearrangement joins TRBV5-1 to TRBJ2-5, with a possible D match to TRBD1 (5 bases). Germline V CDR1 and CDR2: SGHRS, YFSETQ. The CDR3 has 14 amino acids. Trimming removed 4 bases at V and 2 bases at J, with 12 bases between. DNA for the CDR3: TGCGCCAGCAGCGCCCGGTGGACACAAGAGACCCAGTACTTC. Protein: CASSARWTQETQYF.

The J gene is TRBJ1-1, the V gene TRBV6-2 or TRBV6-3; D not resolved. The length of the CDR3 is 13 residues. Germline values: CDR1 MNHEY, CDR2 SVGEGT. V dropped 5 bases and J dropped 4 bases, with 11 bases sitting between them. CDR3 loop: CASSLSTGTEAFF. CDR3 coding DNA: TGTGCCAGCAGTCTTAGCACTGGCACTGAAGCTTTCTTT.

About this clonotype itself: Since a much larger clone is just one base distant, this may be a read error. The chain carries TRBV9 and TRBJ2-3, with D possibly TRBD2 on 6 matching bases. The ends were cut back, 4 bases at V and 2 bases at J, with 8 bases in the middle. Per germline, CDR1 SGDLS and CDR2 YYNGEE. The CDR3 sequence is 13 residues long. CDR3 sequence reads: CASSRTNTDTQYF. For the CDR3, the DNA is TGTGCCAGCAGCCGGACTAACACAGATACGCAGTATTTT.

V usage is TRBV7-2 and J usage is TRBJ1-6, with D perhaps matching TRBD1 (5 bases). This CDR3 has 15 amino acids. Germline values: CDR1 SGHTA, CDR2 FQGNSA. V lost 5 bases to trimming and J lost 10 bases, with 18 bases between them. CDR3 loop: CASSNAAAAGSPLHF. Written as DNA, the CDR3 is TGTGCCAGCAGCAACGCAGCCGCGGCAGGGTCACCCCTCCACTTT.